Listed below are T cell receptor beta chains from one sample, sequenced in a study of metastatic and nonmetastatic thyroid tumors. Using MiXCR, TCRdb reanalyzed the PCR reads. The table has almost 70,000 clones, 13% to 15% seen once; the top ten hold about 6.5%. Material: blood. Receptors were obtained from a male donor with papillary thyroid cancer or a benign thyroid nodule (not recorded which). Some clones in this sample may be carry-over from other donors' samples. CDR3s include the opening cysteine and the closing phenylalanine or tryptophan. The order of the fields is clone size, J gene, D gene, V gene, CDR3 protein, CDR3 DNA. A D gene is named only where the DNA matches it firmly. Part of the rows lack a size; the others show once, few, many or a class for expanded clones.

-	TRBJ2-1	-	TRBV27	CASSLSSVGYNEQFF	TGTGCCAGCAGTTTGTCTAGTGTGGGGTACAATGAGCAGTTCTTC
few	TRBJ2-1	-	TRBV7-6	CASRQESGDHNEQFF	TGTGCCAGCAGACAAGAGTCGGGTGATCACAATGAGCAGTTCTTC
few	TRBJ2-7	TRBD1	TRBV28	CASSFSRGSEQYF	TGTGCCAGCAGTTTCTCCAGGGGGAGCGAGCAGTACTTC
-	TRBJ1-2	TRBD1	TRBV2	CASRDGTALYYGYTF	TGTGCCAGCAGGGATGGGACAGCCCTCTACTATGGCTACACCTTC
many	TRBJ1-3	-	TRBV4-1	CASSQVPQGGGNTIYF	TGCGCCAGCAGCCAAGTTCCGCAGGGCGGCGGAAACACCATATATTTT
many	TRBJ1-1	-	TRBV7-2	CASSLAWQNTEAFF	TGTGCCAGCAGCTTAGCGTGGCAGAACACTGAAGCTTTCTTT
few	TRBJ2-3	-	TRBV5-1	CASSYDRLDTQYF	TGCGCCAGCAGCTACGACCGTTTAGATACGCAGTATTTT
many	TRBJ2-1	TRBD2	TRBV5-1	CASSFTPTGTSGYNEQFF	TGCGCCAGCAGCTTCACACCCACCGGGACTAGCGGATACAATGAGCAGTTCTTC
many	TRBJ2-1	-	TRBV7-2	CASSSDPYNEQFF	TGTGCCAGCAGCTCGGACCCTTACAATGAGCAGTTCTTC
many	TRBJ2-7	-	TRBV7-9	CASSSINEQYF	TGTGCCAGCAGCTCAATAAACGAGCAGTACTTC
-	TRBJ2-3	TRBD1	TRBV6-2/TRBV6-3	CASSHPGQGYTDTQYF	TGTGCCAGCAGTCACCCGGGACAGGGATACACAGATACGCAGTATTTT
-	TRBJ2-7	TRBD2	TRBV5-1	CASSFFAGGDSDHYF	TGCGCCAGCAGCTTTTTTGCGGGAGGTGATAGCGATCATTACTTC
-	TRBJ1-2	-	TRBV13	CASSLGRAGEYGYTF	TGTGCCAGCAGCTTAGGCCGGGCAGGGGAATATGGCTACACCTTC
-	TRBJ2-6	-	TRBV6-1	CASSDGCSWANVLTF	TGTGCCAGCAGTGACGGGTGCTCTTGGGCCAACGTCCTGACTTTC
many	TRBJ2-5	TRBD2	TRBV7-2	CASSLSSGRVETQYF	TGTGCCAGCAGCTTATCTAGCGGGAGGGTGGAGACCCAGTACTTC
-	TRBJ1-1	-	TRBV6-5	CASIYFPTGTEAFF	TGTGCCAGCATTTACTTCCCAACCGGCACTGAAGCTTTCTTT
few	TRBJ1-2	TRBD1	TRBV12-3/TRBV12-4	CASSQKTGGFYVYTF	TGTGCCAGCAGTCAAAAAACAGGGGGCTTCTATGTCTACACCTTC
-	TRBJ2-7	-	TRBV20-1	CSALSTYEQYF	TGCAGTGCTCTAAGTACTTACGAGCAGTACTTC
many	TRBJ1-1	TRBD1	TRBV4-3	CASSQEWWDSHMNTEAFF	TGCGCCAGCAGCCAAGAATGGTGGGACAGTCACATGAACACTGAAGCTTTCTTT
many	TRBJ2-3	-	TRBV6-5	CASSYSKHSDTQYF	TGTGCCAGCAGTTACTCGAAGCATTCCGATACGCAGTATTTT
-	TRBJ2-1	-	TRBV6-1	CASSEWVGSYNEQFF	TGTGCCAGCAGTGAATGGGTAGGGTCCTACAATGAGCAGTTCTTC
many	TRBJ2-3	-	TRBV9	CASSVDGQSDTQYF	TGTGCCAGCAGCGTAGACGGTCAGTCCGATACGCAGTATTTT
-	TRBJ2-1	-	TRBV3-1	CASSQAREVGNEQFF	TGTGCCAGCAGCCAAGCCAGGGAGGTCGGTAATGAGCAGTTCTTC
many	TRBJ1-5	TRBD1	TRBV19	CASSIDQGASHNQPQHF	TGTGCCAGTAGTATAGATCAGGGGGCCTCCCACAATCAGCCCCAGCATTTT
-	TRBJ1-1	-	TRBV11-2	CASSFPHSWTMNTEAFF	TGTGCCAGCAGCTTTCCGCACAGTTGGACTATGAACACTGAAGCTTTCTTT
many	TRBJ2-5	-	TRBV27	CASRTRLQETQYF	TGTGCCAGCAGGACTAGGCTCCAAGAGACCCAGTACTTC
many	TRBJ2-1	-	TRBV9	CASSALGGETHNEQFF	TGTGCCAGCAGCGCCCTTGGCGGGGAGACCCACAATGAGCAGTTCTTC
many	TRBJ2-1	-	TRBV30	CAWAGNYRKGYNEQFF	TGTGCCTGGGCTGGGAATTACAGGAAGGGGTACAATGAGCAGTTCTTC
many	TRBJ2-1	TRBD2	TRBV7-2	CASRQPGLAGLEVQFF	TGTGCCAGCAGACAACCGGGACTAGCGGGTTTAGAGGTGCAGTTCTTC
-	TRBJ2-7	TRBD2	TRBV11-2	CASSLDSWGGYEQYF	TGTGCCAGCAGCTTAGATAGTTGGGGGGGTTACGAGCAGTACTTC
few	TRBJ2-5	TRBD2	TRBV12-3/TRBV12-4	CASRHTGLAGQETQYF	TGTGCCAGCAGACACACGGGACTAGCGGGCCAAGAGACCCAGTACTTC
few	TRBJ1-6	-	TRBV12-3/TRBV12-4	CASSLQGVDSPLHF	TGTGCCAGCAGTCTACAGGGAGTCGATTCACCCCTCCACTTT
many	TRBJ1-2	TRBD1	TRBV29-1	CGTGRANYGYTF	TGCGGGACAGGGAGAGCTAACTATGGCTACACCTTC
-	TRBJ1-1	TRBD1	TRBV15	CATSPQGTFVDTEAFF	TGTGCCACCAGCCCACAGGGGACGTTCGTGGACACTGAAGCTTTCTTT
-	TRBJ2-7	-	TRBV4-2	CASSQGDWEQYF	TGTGCCAGCAGCCAAGGGGATTGGGAGCAGTACTTC